The 30 T cell receptor beta chains presented below share a single source sample, sequenced in a study of T cells in Graves' hyperthyroidism and ophthalmopathy. Regions amplified from RNA transcripts were the TCR beta CDR3 regions. The HTBI primer set served for first-round RT-PCR of the TCR CDR3. TCRdb used MiXCR to reprocess the multiplex PCR reads, holding one entry per CDR3 protein. The sample yields around 400,000 distinct CDR3 sequences, approximately 13% seen once. Sequencing was done on a sample of blood. The source of these receptors is a woman aged 18-35 years with Graves' hyperthyroidism.

V and J are TRBV6-1 and TRBJ2-5; D ambiguous. The V gene lost 5 bases and the J gene lost 6 bases, with 7 bases spanning the gap. The CDR3 is made up of 11 amino acids. Germline loops: CDR1 MNHNS, CDR2 SASEGT. CDR3 DNA sequence: TGTGCCAGCAGTCCTGAAAAGACCCAGTACTTC. Translating it yields CASSPEKTQYF.

This clonotype came up many times. V is TRBV15 and J is TRBJ1-5; no definite D call. CDR3 size: 14 residues. With 0 bases removed from V and 2 bases from J, the gap between germline ends came to 5 bases. CDR1 is LNHNV and CDR2 is YYDKDF in the germline V gene (reference sequence). CDR3 sequence: CATSRDSGNQPQHF. CDR3 nucleotides: TGTGCCACCAGCAGAGATTCTGGCAATCAGCCCCAGCATTTT.

The gene calls are TRBV7-9 and TRBJ1-2, with unresolved D. The V end lost 4 bases, the J end lost 7 bases, and 10 bases lay between the germline ends. The CDR3 has 12 residues. Germline assignment: CDR1 SEHNR and CDR2 FQNEAQ (reference sequence). The DNA of the CDR3 is TGTGCCAGCAGCTCAGGCCGACCTGGCTACACCTTC. The encoded protein is CASSSGRPGYTF.

V gene TRBV7-2 combines with J gene TRBJ2-1, with D perhaps TRBD2 (5 bases). The CDR3 contains 19 residues. With 2 bases removed from V and 6 bases from J, the gap between germline ends came to 26 bases. In germline, CDR1 is SGHTA, CDR2 FQGNSA. This chain's CDR3 is CASSLSRTMGGLRPNEQFF. CDR3 in DNA: TGTGCCAGCAGCTTATCTCGCACTATGGGCGGGCTCCGACCCAATGAGCAGTTCTTC.

There are many counts of this clonotype. The chain employs TRBV20-1 and TRBJ2-2, with 7 bases fitting TRBD2. CDR1 is DFQATT, CDR2 SNEGSKA, per germline (reference sequence). This CDR3 is 14 amino acids long. V lost 1 base and J lost 4; bases outside the gene matches: 3. The CDR3 bases are TGCAGTGCTAGAGGACTAGCTGGCACCGGGGAGCTGTTTTTT. Its protein is CSARGLAGTGELFF.

There are a few counts of this clonotype. The CDR3 bases are TGTGCCAGCACCTCACCGACCGGAGCCTGGCTCGAGCAGTACTTC. This codes for CASTSPTGAWLEQYF. This sequence joins TRBV28 and TRBJ2-7, with no clear D. V was shortened by 7 bases and J by 6 bases, with 22 bases between the two germline ends. Germline V gene lookup returns CDR1 MDHEN and CDR2 SYDVKM. CDR3 size: 15 residues.

This clonotype was seen many times. The CDR3 DNA reads TGTGCCTGGAAGGACCAGGCCCCCCTAGCGGTCGGGGAGCTGTTTTTT. Protein sequence: CAWKDQAPLAVGELFF. The gene calls are TRBV30 and TRBJ2-2; 7 nucleotides match TRBD2. Germline V CDR1 and CDR2: GTSNPN, SVGIG (reference sequence). The CDR3 covers 16 residues. J gave up 7 bases and V 4 bases, and 15 bases lay outside the gene matches.

This clonotype has ten or more counts. V usage is TRBV20-1 and J usage is TRBJ2-3; the D gene could be TRBD1 or TRBD2 (6 bases each). This CDR3 has 13 amino acids. Germline loops: CDR1 DFQATT, CDR2 SNEGSKA (reference sequence). Trimming shortened V by 2 bases and J by 2 bases, and 8 bases separated the two germline ends. The CDR3 DNA is TGCAGTGCTAGATGGGGGGCCACAGATACGCAGTATTTT. It is translated as CSARWGATDTQYF.

The chain recombines TRBV20-1 with TRBJ1-5, with D tentatively TRBD1 (5 bases). V dropped 0 bases and J dropped 0 bases, with 6 bases sitting between them. The CDR3 is 14 residues long. The germline CDR1 and CDR2 sequences are DFQATT and SNEGSKA (reference sequence). For the CDR3, the DNA is TGCAGTGCTAGAGAGGGGCGTAGCAATCAGCCCCAGCATTTT. Protein product: CSAREGRSNQPQHF.

In this sample, this clonotype turned up many times. This chain uses TRBV20-1 with TRBJ2-5; 9 nucleotides match TRBD2. This CDR3 is 14 amino acids long. The germline V gene encodes CDR1 DFQATT and CDR2 SNEGSKA (reference sequence). The V gene end was trimmed by 5 bases and the J gene end by 5 bases; junction bases not matched to a gene: 9. This CDR3 is CSASSSGARETQYF. The CDR3 DNA sequence: TGCAGTGCTTCTTCTAGCGGGGCGAGGGAGACCCAGTACTTC.

At least ten counts were recorded for this clonotype. This sequence joins TRBV30 and TRBJ1-5; D remains unclear. Germline loops: CDR1 GTSNPN, CDR2 SVGIG (reference sequence). The CDR3 is 13 residues long. Trimming took 3 bases from V and 2 from J, leaving 8 bases between them. The CDR3 DNA reads TGTGCCTGGAGCGGGCAGGGCAATCAGCCCCAGCATTTT. Translation gives CAWSGQGNQPQHF.

This clonotype showed up many times. The CDR3 bases are TGTGCCAGCCCCGGGACAGAGGATTACGGAGATACGCAGTATTTT. Translation gives CASPGTEDYGDTQYF. The chain employs TRBV7-9 and TRBJ2-3, with 7 bases fitting TRBD1. There are 15 residues in the CDR3. V shed 8 bases and J 5 bases; nucleotides not matched to a gene: 13. Germline assignment: CDR1 SEHNR and CDR2 FQNEAQ (reference sequence).

Many counts were recorded for this clonotype. This chain joins TRBV29-1 and TRBJ1-5; TRBD1 matches 12 bases. CDR1 is SQVTM and CDR2 is ANQGSEA in the germline V gene. The J segment lost 8 bases and the V segment lost 6 bases, leaving 8 bases of the junction unmatched. The CDR3 is 14 residues long. In DNA, the CDR3 is TGCAGCGTCCCGGGACAGGGGGCCGGGGAGCCCCAGCATTTT. This codes for CSVPGQGAGEPQHF.

This clonotype was picked up many times. The chain employs TRBV11-1 and TRBJ2-3; D gene uncertain. This CDR3 region has 14 residues. The V gene's germline CDR1 is SGHAT and CDR2 FQDESV (reference sequence). V lost 3 bases, J lost 1 base, and 8 bases lay in between. The CDR3 loop is CASSLSRRTDTQYF. In DNA form, the CDR3 reads TGTGCCAGCAGCTTGTCTCGGCGCACAGATACGCAGTATTTT.

This clonotype was seen repeatedly, ten times or more. The chain uses TRBV6-2 or TRBV6-3 and TRBJ1-2; 7 nucleotides match TRBD1. Germline CDR1 is MNHEY and CDR2 is SVGEGT. V trimming: 0 bases; J trimming: 5 bases; junction bases outside the gene matches: 6. The CDR3 is 15 amino acids. The CDR3: CASSYSRQGRYGYTF. CDR3 in DNA: TGTGCCAGCAGTTACTCGCGACAGGGCCGATATGGCTACACCTTC.

This clonotype was observed many times. The chain carries TRBV28 and TRBJ2-3, with 7 bases lining up with TRBD1. V shed 6 bases and J 4 bases; nucleotides not matched to a gene: 4. CDR1 is MDHEN and CDR2 is SYDVKM in the germline V gene. CDR3 length equals 13 residues. The CDR3 sequence: CASRPQGADTQYF. The CDR3 DNA reads as TGTGCCAGCAGACCCCAGGGGGCAGATACGCAGTATTTT.

CDR3 DNA sequence: TGTGCCAGTAGTACCCCAGGGGGTCCTATTACGCAGTATTTT. Amino acids: CASSTPGGPITQYF. V gene TRBV19 combines with J gene TRBJ2-3, with 7 bases aligning to TRBD1. J was trimmed by 8 bases and V by 4 bases; bases with no gene match: 9. There are 14 residues in the CDR3. Germline V gives CDR1 LNHDA, CDR2 SQIVND (reference sequence).

In its sample, this clonotype was seen a few times. The chain carries TRBV12-3 or TRBV12-4 and TRBJ1-5; D might be TRBD1 (6 bases). The CDR3 runs 15 residues. Trimming shortened V by 3 bases and J by 9 bases, and 18 bases separated the two germline ends. CDR3 DNA: TGTGCCAGCAGTTTCCGGGACACTGTGGATCGGCCCCAGCATTTT. It yields the protein CASSFRDTVDRPQHF.

This clonotype was seen ten or more times. J is TRBJ1-5 and V is TRBV7-8; D call uncertain. The V gene's germline CDR1 is SGHVS and CDR2 FQNEAQ. The CDR3 covers 13 residues. V lost 1 base to trimming and J lost 7 bases, with 8 bases between them. The CDR3 sequence: CASSLVESQPQHF. The DNA of the CDR3 is TGTGCCAGCAGCTTAGTGGAGTCCCAGCCCCAGCATTTT.

This clonotype was detected ten times or more. This chain joins TRBV30 and TRBJ2-1, with D unclear. The CDR3 covers 13 residues. Trimming stripped 0 bases from V and 5 bases from J, with 8 bases between. Germline values: CDR1 GTSNPN, CDR2 SVGIG (reference sequence). Here the CDR3 reads CAWSVGLNNEQFF. The CDR3 DNA reads as TGTGCCTGGAGTGTAGGGCTGAACAATGAGCAGTTCTTC.

This clonotype was counted many times. The CDR3 sequence is CASSYAKGTADNGYTF. CDR3 DNA sequence: TGTGCCAGCAGTTACGCGAAGGGGACGGCAGACAATGGCTACACCTTC. The chain uses TRBV6-6 and TRBJ1-2, with a weak D call TRBD1 (5 bases). Germline loops: CDR1 MNHNY, CDR2 SVGAGI (reference sequence). Trimming took 2 bases from V and 6 from J, leaving 19 bases between them. This CDR3 spans 16 amino acids.

This clonotype was observed at least ten times. The V and J genes are TRBV3-1 and TRBJ2-5; 10 nucleotides align to TRBD2. Germline-derived CDR1 and CDR2 are LGHDT and YNNKEL (reference sequence). The junction had 6 bases not matched to a gene; V was cut back by 8 bases and J by 3 bases. The CDR3 spans 14 residues. The CDR3 reads CASCLSGGEETQYF. As DNA, the CDR3 is TGTGCCAGCTGTCTCAGCGGGGGGGAAGAGACCCAGTACTTC.

The CDR3 region has the DNA TGTGCCAGCTCACGGGCTAGCGGGGGACAAGAGACCCAGTACTTC. The encoded protein is CASSRASGGQETQYF. This chain joins TRBV18 and TRBJ2-5, with TRBD2 identical over 10 bases. Germline CDR1 reads KGHSH; CDR2 reads LQKENI. The CDR3 consists of 15 residues. The trim removed 4 bases at V and 2 bases at J, leaving 4 bases unmatched.

This clonotype was seen many times. The V call is TRBV19, the J call TRBJ2-1; maybe TRBD2 (6 bases). The germline CDR1 and CDR2 sequences are LNHDA and SQIVND (reference sequence). CDR3 size: 15 residues. The V gene lost 4 bases and the J gene lost 0 bases, with 10 bases spanning the gap. This CDR3 is CASSTREDSYNEQFF. CDR3 coding DNA: TGTGCCAGTAGTACGAGGGAGGACTCCTACAATGAGCAGTTCTTC.

The chain has TRBV12-5 and TRBJ1-6; 7 positions match TRBD1. The CDR3 consists of 15 residues. Germline V gene data show CDR1 as LGHNT and CDR2 as FRNRAP. V shed 6 bases and J 5 bases; nucleotides not matched to a gene: 7. The DNA of the CDR3 is TGTGCTAGTGGGGATAGACAGGGTAATAATTCACCCCTCCACTTT. Translated: CASGDRQGNNSPLHF.

This clonotype was seen only a few times. The V gene is TRBV18, the J gene TRBJ2-1; unclear D gene. Trimming took 1 base from V and 10 from J, leaving 8 bases between them. Germline V gives CDR1 KGHSH, CDR2 LQKENI. This CDR3 region has 12 residues. In nucleotides, the CDR3 is TGTGCCAGCTCACCACAGGGCGCGGAGCAGTTCTTC. Translated, it gives CASSPQGAEQFF.

This clonotype was counted only a few times. The chain is built from TRBV9 and TRBJ1-6, with D possibly TRBD1 on 5 matching bases. V dropped 0 bases and J dropped 9 bases, with 13 bases sitting between them. Germline V gene sequence: CDR1 SGDLS, CDR2 YYNGEE. This CDR3 is 15 amino acids long. The CDR3 sequence is CASSVEAGPSSPLHF. As DNA, the CDR3 is TGTGCCAGCAGCGTAGAGGCGGGGCCGTCTTCACCCCTCCACTTT.

This clonotype was detected only a few times. The chain combines TRBV27 with TRBJ2-4; TRBD1 agrees at 10 bases. Germline trimming cut 8 bases from V and 0 bases from J; bases unmatched to any gene: 7. Germline-derived CDR1 and CDR2 are MNHEY and SMNVEV (reference sequence). The CDR3 runs 16 residues. CDR3 in DNA: TGTGCCAGCGGCGGGACAGGGGAAATAGCCAAAAACATTCAGTACTTC. Amino acids: CASGGTGEIAKNIQYF.

The table lists this clonotype with many counts. The chain is built from TRBV9 and TRBJ1-2; D is uncertain. The germline CDR1 and CDR2 sequences are SGDLS and YYNGEE. The CDR3 has 13 residues. V was shortened by 6 bases and J by 4 bases, with 13 bases between the two germline ends. The CDR3 spells CASTSSELYGYTF. The CDR3 DNA sequence: TGTGCCAGCACCAGTTCGGAGCTCTATGGCTACACCTTC.

This clonotype was counted at least ten times. V and J are TRBV12-3 or TRBV12-4 and TRBJ1-1; D remains unclear. CDR3 length: 13 residues. Trimming took off 6 bases at V and 8 bases at J, with 16 bases between the two ends. The CDR3 DNA sequence: TGTGCCAGCAGCCATAGTGAGAACAAGGAAGCTTTCTTT. Translation: CASSHSENKEAFF.